The entry below gives a single TCR beta chain sequence along with its context. This clone came up a few times. The target of this receptor is not known. Base quality data are lacking; no much larger clone is found one base away. This sample is part of a study of cytomegalovirus exposure and HLA in healthy donors (dated by TCRdb to 2016 to 2017). For the wider study: An earlier analysis of about 530 of the donors reported under 300 Gb of sequence data and 95 million to 130 million unique TCR beta sequences obtained from about 180 million T cells. An early release covering roughly 640 HLA-typed donors comprised about 300 gigabases of sequencing data and about 90 million unique TCR sequences. All discovery cohort repertoires had been generated using a single sequencing platform. Besides the first cohort of 666 subjects, a separate validation cohort made up of 120 different subjects was used. Donor age, sex, ethnicity and CMV serostatus were collected together with the repertoire data. The genetic ancestry cluster associated with self-reported Caucasian donors included about four fifths of the approximately 430 genotyped donors. Among about 390 genotyped donors of the cohort, an average of roughly 240,000 unique TCR beta nucleotide sequences were sequenced per donor, 15% to 20% of them non-productive. HLA typing included class I and class II loci at four-digit resolution. The study aimed to test whether signatures of past pathogen exposure could be identified by cataloging public T cell receptors. An earlier analysis of some 500 of the donors applied high-throughput TCR beta sequencing to assess whether each TCR beta V gene segment acted as functional or pseudogenic. A later analysis re-examined previously published TCR beta repertoires from 500 to 700 donors and added high-resolution HLA genotyping to investigate patterns of TCR occurrence. The study combined high-throughput TCR immunosequencing, statistical association of individual TCRs with disease status, and machine learning to predict cytomegalovirus infection status. Using immunosequencing, the study profiled T cell repertoires from 550 to 750 subjects and related those repertoires to cytomegalovirus serostatus. Rather than drawing on any new phenotypic data, the later analysis identified candidate immune exposures from TCR beta sequences and the way those sequences occurred across donors. A handful of DR-DQ haplotypes were handled as single units for association and clustering because linkage in the cohort was strong. A later genetic analysis used genome-wide SNP genotypes for 398 of the 666 donors, treating that subset as a discovery cohort. Typing coverage varied by locus: about 620-630 donors for A, B, C, DRB1 and DQB1; under 550 for DQA1; 600 to 610 for DPA1; about 450 for DPB1. Beyond this particular receptor, the publication reports: A group of highly shared sequence variants was considered likely to be a technical artifact of the sequencing pipeline. Linkage disequilibrium might explain the correlated functional status among segregating V segments, but an unknown experimental factor could not be ruled out. In a later analysis, about 16,000 TCR beta sequences were associated with specific HLA alleles at a false discovery rate of 0.05. Only TCR beta chains were sequenced in this cohort, and the absence of alpha or paired-chain data limited detectable features. When HLA alleles, especially DR and DQ, strongly co-occurred, TCR associations were difficult to assign to individual alleles. Because counts were too low, fewer than 20 rarely observed V segments, including chromosome 9 orphons, were excluded from the earlier analysis of 587 of the donors. For the cohort, immune exposure information was limited to CMV serostatus. A total of 150 to 200 TCR beta chains were listed by the study as associated with cytomegalovirus. A further reported finding was that TCR beta sequences accurately predicted the HLA-A and HLA-B alleles for most subjects in the first cohort. While some public TCRs were present in many individuals, most TCR sequences turned up only very rarely across donors. Three of the identified cytomegalovirus-associated TCR beta chains were confirmed in vitro to be specific for cytomegalovirus antigens. Presence/absence analyses assumed roughly uniform sequencing depth across donors, an assumption that may not hold. According to a later genetic analysis, donors in an Asian-associated ancestry cluster had fewer N-insertions in productive TCRs than the roughly 700-donor mean. In an earlier analysis of 587 of the donors, most TCR beta V segments appeared in productive rearrangements about 90% or about 30% of the time, broadly matching IMGT annotations. In both the original and validation cohorts, the classifier was reported to diagnose cytomegalovirus status with high specificity and sensitivity. In a later analysis, HLA-associated TCR beta chains showed more clonal expansion and lower generation probabilities than non-associated chains that were equally common. In a later analysis, TCR association rates were found to vary across HLA loci, with the most associated TCRs seen for DRB1 alleles and the fewest for HLA-C alleles. Because HLA typing was missing for some donors at each locus, association tests included only the typed subset. Some IMGT-functional V segments, including TRBV6-2 and TRBV6-3, could not be distinguished by the 87-base-pair reads and were therefore excluded. According to a later analysis, parvovirus B19, influenza, CMV and Epstein-Barr virus appeared linked to several top co-occurrence clusters. An association between a missense DCLRE1C variant and V-gene and J-gene trimming of TCR beta chains was found in a later genetic analysis and replicated in an independent cohort. In a later analysis, most CMV-associated TCR beta chains were found to appear HLA-restricted, with HLA associations seemingly driven largely by CMV exposure. The authors suggested that the approach could potentially be generalized to other disease states and immunological phenotypes.

The cohort consisted of hundreds of healthy bone marrow donors. Cohort members were all nominally healthy when sampled, although unrecorded immune exposures were likely present. The donor tested CMV seropositive and was one of the 289 seropositive cohort members. A peripheral blood sample was provided by each donor, and peripheral blood mononuclear cells were used for TCR beta sequencing. The Qiagen DNeasy Blood Extraction Kit was used to extract genomic DNA from the blood cell samples. From the germline V gene, CDR1 is MDHEN and CDR2 is SYDVKM. Reading from cysteine to phenylalanine, the CDR3 counts 13 amino acids. Only the CDR3 region is kept as DNA, spanning 39 bases read in frame from base 1. Between the V and J ends, shortened by 5 bases and 5 bases respectively, the junction contains 12 bases. Receptor amplification or capture employed the immunoSEQ multiplex PCR assay. For the multiplex PCR, a mixture combining 60 forward primers for TCR Vbeta segments and 13 reverse primers for TCR Jbeta segments was used. The CDR3 region of rearranged TCR beta genes was amplified from genomic DNA by a multiplex PCR assay. Amplified TCR beta libraries were sequenced as 87-base-pair reads on the Illumina HiSeq System. The paper's processing steps were these. In a later analysis, tens of millions of unique TCR beta chains were counted across the approximately 670 repertoires, and roughly 11 million of these chains were shared by at least two donors. To remove PCR and sequencing errors, raw reads were error-corrected and collapsed into unique sequences using a nearest-neighbor algorithm that merged closely related sequences. Alignment of CDR3 sequences to IMGT reference sequences was used to assign V, D and J gene segments. For a sequence to be retained, at least a six-nucleotide match to both a V gene segment and a J gene segment was required. Rearrangements were called productive when the CDR3 lacked stop codons and stayed in frame with V and J; all others were non-productive. CDR3 was defined according to IMGT convention as the region running from the second conserved V-encoded cysteine to the conserved J-encoded phenylalanine. The earlier analysis of some 580 of the donors excluded any sequence lacking an unambiguous match to a single V gene segment. An earlier analysis of just under 600 of the donors called V segments functional above 56.7% productive rearrangements and segregating when the between-donor standard deviation exceeded 5%. A statistical classification framework was developed to diagnose cytomegalovirus status using the catalog of TCR beta chain sequences. V and J gene assignment, in a later analysis, came from comparing TCR nucleotide sequences with IMGT/GENE-DB human TR gene sequences. In a later analysis, CDR3 sequences and most-parsimonious VDJ recombination scenarios were assigned using the TCRdist pipeline. In a later analysis, every TCR beta chain was defined by the combination of its CDR3 amino acid sequence and its V-gene family, and reads without a unique V-gene family were dropped. A later analysis removed several hundred highly shared, low-generation-probability nucleotide sequences to deal with suspected cross-contamination and a sequencing artifact. In a later analysis, a clonal expansion index was calculated for each public chain from normalized within-repertoire ranks of inferred template counts. Generation probabilities in a later analysis came from a VDJ recombination model fitted to out-of-frame rearrangements, and those results were checked against IGoR. A later analysis scored TCR-TCR, TCR-HLA and TCR-CMV co-occurrence with hypergeometric tests, applying a repertoire-size bias correction to TCR pairs. False discovery rates were estimated in a later analysis by permuting HLA or CMV assignments 20 times. In a later analysis, co-occurring TCRs were grouped with DBSCAN, and TCRdist sequence similarity was added when clustering was performed within HLA-allele-positive subsets. Co-occurrence clustering excluded repertoires with fewer than 30,000 or more than 120,000 public chains, plus five with anomalous nucleotide sharing. In TCRdb, the immuneACCESS table is reduced to in-frame sequences with V and J assigned. These tables do not hold every clone; where another copy was compared, an unresolved V gene accounts for under half, and the others remain unexplained. V and J calls and clone size are given by that table; D and trimming were obtained from the DNA. This sample holds roughly 170,000 clones; roughly 80% were observed only once. The ten most abundant clones make up approximately 6.8% of the sample.

The sequencing sample was made of PBMCs. The chain links TRBV28 with TRBJ1-1; the D segment could be TRBD1, given 5 matching bases. The receptor comes from a man aged 25-40 years in good health and CMV-seropositive. The CDR3 sequence is CASSRRGDTEAFF. The base sequence is TGTGCCAGCAGTAGGAGGGGAGATACTGAAGCTTTCTTT.